A selection of T cell receptor beta chains follows, all from one sample in a study of CD8+CD57+ T cells in acquired aplastic anemia. MiXCR was run by TCRdb on the reads, yielding one entry per CDR3 protein. The sample includes tens of thousands of distinct CDR3 sequences, 65% to 80% of them seen just once. Sequencing was carried out using sorted CD4+, CD8+, or CD8+CD57+ T cells (not recorded which) from PBMCs. The receptor source for this set is a human donor in good health, serving as a control. Each CDR3 is given with its conserved first and last residue. A D gene is named only where the DNA matches it firmly. Clone size, where shown, is once, few, many, or a class for clones that have expanded.

d_call,j_call,cdr3_length,v_call,clone_size,cdr3_aa,cdr3_nt
TRBD1,TRBJ1-1,11,TRBV25-1,-,CASSGTGLAFF,TGTGCCAGCAGTGGGACAGGGTTGGCTTTCTTT
-,TRBJ2-7,13,TRBV2,-,CASKKGRSGEQYF,TGTGCCAGCAAAAAGGGGCGGTCAGGGGAGCAGTACTTC
TRBD1,TRBJ2-7,16,TRBV9,-,CASSYGGTGPTYEQYF,TGTGCCAGCAGTTATGGGGGGACAGGGCCTACCTACGAGCAGTACTTC
-,TRBJ1-5,13,TRBV19,-,CASSRGDGQPQHF,TGTGCCAGTTCGCGGGGGGACGGTCAGCCCCAGCATTTT
TRBD1,TRBJ2-5,14,TRBV15,once,CATSNPGQGETQYF,TGTGCCACCAGCAATCCGGGACAGGGAGAGACCCAGTACTTC
-,TRBJ2-7,14,TRBV19,once,CASSQQVGSYEQYF,TGTGCCAGTAGTCAGCAGGTTGGGTCCTACGAGCAGTACTTC
-,TRBJ2-7,12,TRBV7-9,few,CASSQPGGEQYF,TGTGCCAGCAGCCAACCGGGCGGCGAGCAGTACTTC
-,TRBJ1-6,14,TRBV10-3,-,CASSVGPYNSPLHF,TGTGCCAGCAGTGTGGGGCCGTATAATTCACCCCTCCACTTT
-,TRBJ2-5,12,TRBV6-2/TRBV6-3,medium-sized,CASRTSYETQYF,TGTGCCAGCAGGACCAGCTACGAGACCCAGTACTTC
TRBD2,TRBJ2-1,14,TRBV10-3,-,CAIGGVGGYNEQFF,TGTGCCATCGGGGGGGTCGGGGGATACAATGAGCAGTTCTTC
TRBD1,TRBJ2-7,13,TRBV9,-,CASSQDRSYEQYF,TGTGCCAGCAGCCAGGACAGGTCCTACGAGCAGTACTTC
-,TRBJ2-5,16,TRBV10-2,few,CASSEGGVTVQETQYF,TGCGCCAGCAGTGAGGGGGGTGTCACCGTCCAAGAGACCCAGTACTTC
TRBD2,TRBJ2-1,14,TRBV2,-,CASSEPGLVNEQFF,TGTGCCAGCAGTGAACCGGGACTAGTCAATGAGCAGTTCTTC
-,TRBJ2-1,10,TRBV20-1,-,CSAIYNEQFF,TGCAGTGCTATATACAATGAGCAGTTCTTC
TRBD1,TRBJ1-5,13,TRBV15,-,CATSRNRGQPQHF,TGTGCCACCAGCAGAAACAGGGGCCAGCCCCAGCATTTT
-,TRBJ1-2,18,TRBV11-2,-,CASSLLARALLDLYGYTF,TGTGCCAGCAGCTTACTGGCGCGGGCCTTGTTGGACCTCTATGGCTACACCTTC
-,TRBJ1-5,13,TRBV5-1,-,CASREGDNQPQHF,TGCGCCAGCAGAGAGGGGGACAATCAGCCCCAGCATTTT
-,TRBJ1-1,13,TRBV29-1,-,CSVAQGFDTEAFF,TGCAGCGTTGCCCAGGGGTTCGACACTGAAGCTTTCTTT
-,TRBJ2-3,13,TRBV7-8,-,CASSLYGSDTQYF,TGTGCCAGCAGCTTATACGGGTCGGATACGCAGTATTTT
TRBD1,TRBJ1-1,14,TRBV15,-,CAASSFQGGTEAFF,TGTGCCGCCAGCAGCTTTCAGGGGGGCACTGAAGCTTTCTTT
TRBD1,TRBJ1-1,13,TRBV11-2,-,CASSLTGGTEAFF,TGTGCCAGCAGCTTGACAGGGGGCACTGAAGCTTTCTTT
-,TRBJ2-7,14,TRBV6-2/TRBV6-3,-,CASSYPTRGYEQCF,TGTGCCAGCAGTTACCCAACGCGGGGCTACGAGCAGTGCTTC
-,TRBJ1-6,13,TRBV9,-,CASSVGQVKPLHF,TGTGCCAGCAGCGTAGGGCAGGTGAAACCCCTCCACTTT
TRBD2,TRBJ2-7,15,TRBV10-2,-,CASSEPSGASYEQYF,TGCGCCAGCAGTGAGCCTAGCGGAGCTTCCTACGAGCAGTACTTC
-,TRBJ2-7,15,TRBV6-1,-,CASSEAGHLTYEQYF,TGTGCCAGCAGTGAAGCGGGGCATCTTACCTACGAGCAGTACTTC